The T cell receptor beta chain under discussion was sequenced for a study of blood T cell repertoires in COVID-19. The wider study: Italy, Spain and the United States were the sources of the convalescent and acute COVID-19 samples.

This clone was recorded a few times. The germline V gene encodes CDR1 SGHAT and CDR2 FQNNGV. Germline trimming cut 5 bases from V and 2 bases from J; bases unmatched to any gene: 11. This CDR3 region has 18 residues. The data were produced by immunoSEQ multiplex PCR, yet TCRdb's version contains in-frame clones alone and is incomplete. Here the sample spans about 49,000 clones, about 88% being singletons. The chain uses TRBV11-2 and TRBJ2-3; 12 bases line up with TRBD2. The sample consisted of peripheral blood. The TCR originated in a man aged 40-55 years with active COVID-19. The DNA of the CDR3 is TGTGCCAGCAGCCACGGACTAGCGGGGATCACTTTCACAGATACGCAGTATTTT. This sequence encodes CASSHGLAGITFTDTQYF.